A single sample gave rise to the 26 T cell receptor beta chains below, sequenced in a study of T cells in localized non-small cell lung cancer. Some clones are missing from TCRdb's copy, which holds only in-frame ones; the method was immunoSEQ multiplex PCR. The sample has approximately 2,600 clones, around 21% seen once. This material consisted of lung tumor tissue, taken before any cancer treatment. The origin of the receptors is a male donor older than 55 with stage II squamous cell lung carcinoma.

The rearrangement uses TRBV6-8 and TRBJ2-1; D unresolved. CDR1 and CDR2 from the germline V gene are MNHGY and SAAAGT. Trimming removed 10 bases from V and 10 bases from J, with 17 bases in between. CDR3 length: 12 residues. CDR3 in amino acids: CAISRTHKEQFF. The CDR3, as DNA: TGTGCCATCAGCCGGACCCATAAAGAGCAGTTCTTC.

The chain uses TRBV19 and TRBJ1-2, with TRBD1 as a possible D gene (5 bases). Trimming removed 5 bases at V and 5 bases at J, with 12 bases between. Germline V gene data show CDR1 as LNHDA and CDR2 as SQIVND (reference sequence). This CDR3 has 13 amino acids. CDR3 region: CASSGDRWYGYTF. In nucleotides, the CDR3 is TGTGCCAGTAGTGGGGACCGATGGTATGGCTACACCTTC.

The rearrangement links TRBV11-3 to TRBJ2-2, with D unresolved. This CDR3 region has 14 residues. In germline, CDR1 is SGHNT, CDR2 YENEEA. V lost 3 bases to trimming and J lost 1 base, with 6 bases between them. CDR3 sequence: CASSFVQNTGELFF. CDR3 coding DNA: TGTGCCAGCAGCTTCGTACAGAACACCGGGGAGCTGTTTTTT.

The chain recombines TRBV9 with TRBJ2-1; tentatively, D is TRBD1 or TRBD2 (6 bases each). The V and J ends lost 4 bases and 1 base respectively, with 12 bases between them. The germline CDR1 and CDR2 sequences are SGDLS and YYNGEE. The CDR3 sequence is 15 residues long. This CDR3 reads CASSSGGGSYNEQFF. CDR3 nucleotides: TGTGCCAGCAGCTCAGGAGGGGGGTCCTACAATGAGCAGTTCTTC.

The CDR3 sequence: CASSQGTGAPNEQFF. CDR3 bases: TGTGCCAGTAGTCAGGGGACAGGGGCCCCCAATGAGCAGTTCTTC. This rearrangement joins TRBV19 to TRBJ2-1; 10 nucleotides align to TRBD1. Germline-derived CDR1 and CDR2 are LNHDA and SQIVND (reference sequence). This CDR3 spans 15 amino acids. Trimming removed 5 bases from V and 6 bases from J; junction bases left unmatched: 7.

This sequence joins TRBV9 and TRBJ2-5, with D perhaps matching TRBD1 (6 bases). V was pared by 2 bases and J by 5 bases, with 10 bases between. The CDR3 is made up of 13 amino acids. Germline lookup yields CDR1 SGDLS and CDR2 YYNGEE. DNA for the CDR3: TGTGCCAGCAGCGTTGGGGGCAGGGAGACCCAGTACTTC. Its protein product is CASSVGGRETQYF.

This rearrangement joins TRBV19 to TRBJ1-2; no definite D call. The CDR3 is made up of 12 amino acids. V was pared by 5 bases and J by 4 bases, with 8 bases between. Germline V gene lookup returns CDR1 LNHDA and CDR2 SQIVND (reference sequence). The CDR3 loop is CASSLRSYGYTF. CDR3 sequence (DNA): TGTGCCAGTAGTCTAAGGAGCTATGGCTACACCTTC.

By share, this clone counts as medium-sized. The chain carries TRBV6-8 and TRBJ2-1; 8 nucleotides line up with TRBD1. The CDR3 sequence is 17 residues long. V lost 2 bases and J lost 7; bases outside the gene matches: 13. Germline lookup yields CDR1 MNHGY and CDR2 SAAAGT. CDR3 bases: TGTGCCAGCAGTTACGGGGGCTCGGGACAGGTAGGAAATGAGCAGTTCTTC. This sequence encodes CASSYGGSGQVGNEQFF.

The CDR3 DNA reads TGTGCCAGTAGTATAAACTCCGGGAGCTCCTACGAGCAGTACTTC. This translates into CASSINSGSSYEQYF. This chain links TRBV19 with TRBJ2-7, with D possibly matching TRBD2 (6 bases). This CDR3 spans 15 amino acids. Between the trimmed V and J ends, which lost 2 bases and 0 bases, there was a span of 11 bases. Germline CDR1 reads LNHDA; CDR2 reads SQIVND (reference sequence).

In this sample, this clone turned up many times. This sequence joins TRBV6-8 and TRBJ2-1, with 9 nucleotides matching TRBD2. CDR1 and CDR2 from the germline V gene are MNHGY and SAAAGT. With V trimmed by 6 bases and J by 6 bases, 6 bases remained unmatched. The CDR3 runs to 14 residues. The chain's CDR3 is CASRLAGEPNEQFF. CDR3 sequence (DNA): TGTGCCAGCAGATTAGCGGGAGAACCCAATGAGCAGTTCTTC.

V is TRBV9 and J is TRBJ2-2, with D possibly matching TRBD1 (6 bases). V lost 3 bases and J lost 6, with 12 bases in between. Germline CDR1 is SGDLS and CDR2 is YYNGEE. CDR3 length: 14 residues. CDR3 sequence (DNA): TGTGCCAGCAGCGAGGACAGTAGGTCCGGGGAGCTGTTTTTT. Protein: CASSEDSRSGELFF.

The chain couples TRBV18 to TRBJ2-1; D unclear. Germline-derived CDR1 and CDR2 are KGHSH and LQKENI. This CDR3 spans 13 amino acids. Trimming cost V 2 bases and J 6 bases, with 8 bases left between them. The CDR3 coding sequence is TGTGCCAGCTCACCAGTCCAAAGCAATGAGCAGTTCTTC. Translation: CASSPVQSNEQFF.

The chain joins TRBV6-8 to TRBJ2-5; 8 bases align to TRBD2. The J segment lost 5 bases and the V segment lost 6 bases, leaving 5 bases of the junction unmatched. The CDR3 sequence is 13 residues long. Germline CDR1 and CDR2: MNHGY and SAAAGT. The CDR3 loop is CASSRAGAETQYF. Here the CDR3 DNA reads TGTGCCAGCAGCCGAGCGGGAGCGGAGACCCAGTACTTC.

This chain links TRBV14 with TRBJ2-5, with 9 bases matching TRBD1. This CDR3 contains 14 residues. CDR1 and CDR2 from the germline V gene are SGHDN and FVKESK. The J segment lost 2 bases and the V segment lost 10 bases, leaving 8 bases of the junction unmatched. The CDR3 DNA follows: TGTGCCACCAAGGACAGGGGTAAACAAGAGACCCAGTACTTC. Protein product: CATKDRGKQETQYF. Full variable domain (remainder filled in from reference TRBV14 and TRBJ2-5): EAGVTQFPSHSVIEKGQTVTLRCDPISGHDNLYWYRRVMGKEIKFLLHFVKESKQDESGMPNNRFLAERTGGTYSTLKVQPAELEDSGVYFCATKDRGKQETQYFGPGTRLLVL.

The CDR3 coding sequence is TGTGCCAGCAGCCTCCAAAAGACAGGGGCCGGGGCTTTCTTT. This translates into CASSLQKTGAGAFF. The chain has TRBV11-3 and TRBJ1-1, with 8 bases fitting TRBD1. Per the germline V gene, CDR1 is SGHNT and CDR2 is YENEEA. V trimming: 5 bases; J trimming: 11 bases; junction bases outside the gene matches: 13. This CDR3 comprises 14 residues.

This clone occurred a few times. The rearrangement links TRBV6-8 to TRBJ2-1; 11 nucleotides agree with TRBD2. The germline V gene encodes CDR1 MNHGY and CDR2 SAAAGT. The CDR3 has 14 amino acids. After removal of 6 bases from V and 9 bases from J, the junction contained 7 bases not matched to a gene. The CDR3 protein is CASSRTSGWGEQFF. The CDR3 DNA is TGTGCCAGCAGCCGGACTAGCGGGTGGGGTGAGCAGTTCTTC.

This clone is medium-sized. This chain connects TRBV4-1 to TRBJ2-2; possibly TRBD1 or TRBD2 for D (5 bases each). The CDR3 length is 18 residues. Germline lookup yields CDR1 MGHRA and CDR2 YSYEKL. Trimming removed 1 base from V and 2 bases from J, with 17 bases in between. The CDR3, as DNA: TGCGCCAGCAGCCAAGTTGGGACGGGCCAGGGAAACACCGGGGAGCTGTTTTTT. This sequence encodes CASSQVGTGQGNTGELFF.

The CDR3 loop is CATSLPGNTGNTIYF. CDR3 nucleotides: TGTGCCACCAGCCTGCCGGGGAACACTGGAAACACCATATATTTT. The V call is TRBV15, the J call TRBJ1-3, with D unresolved. The germline V gene encodes CDR1 LNHNV and CDR2 YYDKDF (reference sequence). This CDR3 region has 15 residues. V lost 5 bases and J lost 2, with 13 bases in between.

This clone was observed at least ten times. The chain has TRBV11-3 and TRBJ1-1; 8 bases fit TRBD1. The germline gives CDR1 SGHNT, CDR2 YENEEA. Losses at the gene ends were 4 bases for V and 0 bases for J; bases not matched to a gene: 10. The CDR3 runs to 17 residues. The CDR3 nucleotides read TGTGCCAGCAGCTCAGGGGGCGCGGGGTATATGAACACTGAAGCTTTCTTT. Its translation: CASSSGGAGYMNTEAFF.

This clone is deemed medium-sized. This chain joins TRBV19 and TRBJ2-7, with D possibly matching TRBD2 (5 bases). The V and J ends lost 1 base and 2 bases respectively, with 12 bases between them. Germline V lookup: CDR1 LNHDA, CDR2 SQIVND (reference sequence). The CDR3 is 15 residues long. This chain's CDR3 is CASSIASGVTYEQYF. Here the CDR3 DNA reads TGTGCCAGTAGTATAGCGAGCGGAGTTACCTACGAGCAGTACTTC.

This clone has more than one count but fewer than ten. The chain combines TRBV6-8 with TRBJ2-3; D is ambiguous. Germline V gene lookup returns CDR1 MNHGY and CDR2 SAAAGT. Trimming took 3 bases from V and 3 from J, leaving 4 bases between them. The CDR3 contains 12 residues. The CDR3 sequence: CASSYPTDTQYF. Written as DNA, the CDR3 is TGTGCCAGCAGTTATCCGACAGATACGCAGTATTTT.

This clone is medium-sized by share. The chain carries TRBV10-3 and TRBJ1-6, with a tentative D call TRBD1 (6 bases). The CDR3 has 15 residues. Per the germline V gene, CDR1 is ENHRY and CDR2 is SYGVKD. Between the trimmed V and J ends, which lost 2 bases and 6 bases, there was a span of 11 bases. CDR3 in DNA: TGTGCCATCAGTGAGGGACAGTCTCCTAATTCACCCCTCCACTTT. Protein sequence: CAISEGQSPNSPLHF.

DNA of the CDR3: TGCAGCGTGATCAGCGTTTCTAGCACAGATACGCAGTATTTT. This gives the protein CSVISVSSTDTQYF. The chain carries TRBV29-1 and TRBJ2-3; no firm D call. The CDR3 sequence is 14 residues long. The V end was cut by 6 bases, the J end by 0 bases, with 13 bases between. Looked up from germline, CDR1 is SQVTM and CDR2 is ANQGSEA.

The chain has TRBV11-3 and TRBJ1-5; 8 bases agree with TRBD1. CDR3 length: 16 residues. V shed 5 bases, J shed 4 bases, and the junction held 10 bases outside the gene matches. CDR1 is SGHNT, CDR2 YENEEA, per germline. The DNA for the CDR3 is TGTGCCAGCAGCGCCAGGACAGGGTCGCTGAATCAGCCCCAGCATTTT. This codes for CASSARTGSLNQPQHF.

The chain carries TRBV5-1 and TRBJ1-3, with D possibly being TRBD1 (5 bases). CDR3 size: 16 residues. V was pared by 0 bases and J by 4 bases, with 14 bases between. Germline CDR1 is SGHRS and CDR2 is YFSETQ. In nucleotides, the CDR3 is TGCGCCAGCAGCTTGGCATCGCAGGGCCAAGGAAACACCATATATTTT. Translation: CASSLASQGQGNTIYF.

This clone occurred a few times. The gene calls are TRBV11-3 and TRBJ2-3; 7 positions agree with TRBD1. Germline loops: CDR1 SGHNT, CDR2 YENEEA. Germline trimming cut 2 bases from V and 1 base from J; bases unmatched to any gene: 3. The CDR3 is made up of 15 amino acids. The CDR3 DNA is TGTGCCAGCAGCTTATACGACAGGGGCACAGATACGCAGTATTTT. This gives the protein CASSLYDRGTDTQYF. The full variable domain, its missing parts supplied by reference TRBV11-3 and TRBJ2-3, is EAGVVQSPRYKIIEKKQPVAFWCNPISGHNTLYWYLQNLGQGPELLIRYENEEAVDDSQLPKDRFSAERLKGVDSTLKIQPAELGDSAVYLCASSLYDRGTDTQYFGPGTRLTVL.